Listed below are T cell receptor beta chains from one sample, sequenced in a study of STAT3 mutations in large granular lymphocyte leukemia. The repertoire was sequenced with immunoSEQ multiplex PCR; TCRdb's copy has only in-frame clones and lacks some. This sample has more than 2,000 clones, with roughly 70% found just once. What was sequenced was peripheral blood mononuclear cells. All receptors come from a woman between 50 and 59 years old with T-cell large granular lymphocyte leukemia. Some clones in this sample may be carry-over from other donors' samples. CDR3s leave out the opening cysteine and the closing phenylalanine or tryptophan. The order of the fields is D gene, V gene, CDR3 protein. The D gene is left open where the match is weak.

D gene: -
V gene: TRBV6-1
CDR3 protein: ASSAGRDYPYGYT

D gene: TRBD1
V gene: TRBV5-1
CDR3 protein: ASSLQGQGNTEAF

D gene: -
V gene: TRBV7-8
CDR3 protein: ASSLDQGSYGYT

D gene: -
V gene: TRBV30
CDR3 protein: AWSPGGWEAF

D gene: -
V gene: TRBV27
CDR3 protein: ASSLGGIGEQF

D gene: TRBD1
V gene: TRBV30
CDR3 protein: AWKGQIASNYGYT

D gene: -
V gene: TRBV30
CDR3 protein: AWSVESRRSEAF

D gene: -
V gene: TRBV6-5
CDR3 protein: ASSYPATAGAYEQY

D gene: -
V gene: TRBV10-2
CDR3 protein: ASSEQEANVLT

D gene: -
V gene: TRBV30
CDR3 protein: AWSASYNEQF

D gene: TRBD1
V gene: TRBV19
CDR3 protein: ASSIGQGDGYT

D gene: -
V gene: TRBV29-1
CDR3 protein: SVEGLNTYEQY